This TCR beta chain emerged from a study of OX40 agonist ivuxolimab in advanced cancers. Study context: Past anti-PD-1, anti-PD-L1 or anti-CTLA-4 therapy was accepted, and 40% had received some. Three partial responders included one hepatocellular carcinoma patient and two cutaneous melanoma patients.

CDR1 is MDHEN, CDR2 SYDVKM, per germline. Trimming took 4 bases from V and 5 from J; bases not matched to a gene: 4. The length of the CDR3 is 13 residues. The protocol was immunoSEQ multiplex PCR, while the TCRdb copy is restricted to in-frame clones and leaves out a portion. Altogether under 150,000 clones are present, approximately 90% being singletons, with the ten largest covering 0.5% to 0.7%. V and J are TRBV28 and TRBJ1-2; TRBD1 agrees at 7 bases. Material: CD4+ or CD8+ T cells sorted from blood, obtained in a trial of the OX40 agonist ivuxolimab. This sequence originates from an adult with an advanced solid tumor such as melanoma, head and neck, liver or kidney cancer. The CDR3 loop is CASSSGGPYGYTF. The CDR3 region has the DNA TGTGCCAGCAGTTCAGGGGGGCCATATGGCTACACCTTC.